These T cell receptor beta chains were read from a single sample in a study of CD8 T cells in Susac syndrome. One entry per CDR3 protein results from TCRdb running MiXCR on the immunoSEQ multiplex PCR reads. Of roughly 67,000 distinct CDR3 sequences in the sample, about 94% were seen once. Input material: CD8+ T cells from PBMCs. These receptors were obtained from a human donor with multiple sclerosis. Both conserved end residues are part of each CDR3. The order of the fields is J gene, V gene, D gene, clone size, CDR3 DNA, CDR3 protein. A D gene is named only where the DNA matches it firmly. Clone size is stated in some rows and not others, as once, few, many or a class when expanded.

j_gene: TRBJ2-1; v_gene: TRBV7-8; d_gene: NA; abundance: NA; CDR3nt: TGTGCCAGCAGCCCGTTTAGGTTCTCCTACAATGAGCAGTTCTTC; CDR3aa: CASSPFRFSYNEQFF
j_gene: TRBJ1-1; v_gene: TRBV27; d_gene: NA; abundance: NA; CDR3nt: TGTGCCAGCAGTTTAGGTAGGGGGAACACTGAAGCTTTCTTT; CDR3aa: CASSLGRGNTEAFF
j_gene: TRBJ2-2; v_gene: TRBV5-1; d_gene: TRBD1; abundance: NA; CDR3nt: TGCGCCAGCAGTTCCGGGACAGGGACCGGGGAGCTGTTTTTT; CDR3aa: CASSSGTGTGELFF
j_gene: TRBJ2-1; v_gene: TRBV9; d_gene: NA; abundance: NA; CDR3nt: TGTGCCAGCACAGGGCGAGCAACAGATGAGCAGTTCTTC; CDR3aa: CASTGRATDEQFF
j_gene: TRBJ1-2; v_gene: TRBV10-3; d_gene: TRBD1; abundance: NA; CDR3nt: TGTGCCATCAGTGAGTCGACAGGGGTGGATGGCTACACCTTC; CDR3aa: CAISESTGVDGYTF
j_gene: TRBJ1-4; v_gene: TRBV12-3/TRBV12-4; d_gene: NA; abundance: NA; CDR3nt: TGTGCCAGCAGTCCGGACACAACTAATGAAAAACTGTTTTTT; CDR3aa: CASSPDTTNEKLFF
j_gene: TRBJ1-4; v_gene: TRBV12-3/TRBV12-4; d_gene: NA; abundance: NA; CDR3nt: TGTGCCAGCAGTAGGATGAGCGGTGAAAAACTGTTTTTT; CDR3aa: CASSRMSGEKLFF
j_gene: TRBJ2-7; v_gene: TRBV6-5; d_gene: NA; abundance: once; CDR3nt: TGTGCCAGCAGTTACGCCCCAGGGAAGTCCTACGAGCAGTACTTC; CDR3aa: CASSYAPGKSYEQYF
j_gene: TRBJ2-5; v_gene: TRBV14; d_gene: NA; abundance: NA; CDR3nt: TGTGCCAGCAGCCAAGGGGTCCTTTCTCCCCAAGAGACCCAGTACTTC; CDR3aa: CASSQGVLSPQETQYF
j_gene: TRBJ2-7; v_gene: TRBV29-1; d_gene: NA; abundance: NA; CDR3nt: TGCAGCGTTTTAAACCGAGGTCACGAGCAGTACTTC; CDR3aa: CSVLNRGHEQYF
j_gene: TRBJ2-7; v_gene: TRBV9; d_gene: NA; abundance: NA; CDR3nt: TGTGCCAGCAGCGTAGGGGGAGCTCCCTACGAGCAGTACTTC; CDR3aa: CASSVGGAPYEQYF
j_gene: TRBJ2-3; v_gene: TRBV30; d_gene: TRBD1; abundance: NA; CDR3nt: TGTGCCAGACGGACAGGGGGTTACACAGATACGCAGTATTTT; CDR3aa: CARRTGGYTDTQYF
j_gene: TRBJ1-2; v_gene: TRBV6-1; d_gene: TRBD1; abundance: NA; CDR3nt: TGTGCCAGCAGTCCATCCTGGACAGGGGGCGCGTATGGCTACACCTTC; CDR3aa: CASSPSWTGGAYGYTF
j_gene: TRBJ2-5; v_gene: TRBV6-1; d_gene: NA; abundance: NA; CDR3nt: TGTGCCAGCAGTGCATTCGACAGTCAAGAGACCCAGTACTTC; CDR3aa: CASSAFDSQETQYF
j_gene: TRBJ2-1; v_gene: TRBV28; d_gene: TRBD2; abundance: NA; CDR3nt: TGTGCCAGCAGTCCTCTACGGGAGGGAAACGAGCAGTTCTTC; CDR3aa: CASSPLREGNEQFF
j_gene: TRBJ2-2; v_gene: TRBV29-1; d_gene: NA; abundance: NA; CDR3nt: TGCAGCGTTCTAGGTGGTAACACCGGGGAGCTGTTTTTT; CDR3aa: CSVLGGNTGELFF
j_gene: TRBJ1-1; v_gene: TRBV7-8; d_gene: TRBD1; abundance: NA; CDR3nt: TGTGCCAGCAGGTTCGGGACAGAGGTTAACACTGAAGCTTTCTTT; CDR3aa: CASRFGTEVNTEAFF
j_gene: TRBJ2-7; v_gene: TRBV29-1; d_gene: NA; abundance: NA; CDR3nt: TGCAGCGTTTCCGCGTCTGTGAGGGGGATTCAGCAGTACTTC; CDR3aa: CSVSASVRGIQQYF
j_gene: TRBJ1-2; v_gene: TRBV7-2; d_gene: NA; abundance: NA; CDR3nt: TGTGCCAGCAGCTTAGACGGGGGCTACACCTTC; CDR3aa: CASSLDGGYTF
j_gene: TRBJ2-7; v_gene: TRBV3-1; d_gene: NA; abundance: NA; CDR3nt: TGTGCCAGCAGCCAAGATGGTAGAGACGAGCAGTACTTC; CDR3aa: CASSQDGRDEQYF
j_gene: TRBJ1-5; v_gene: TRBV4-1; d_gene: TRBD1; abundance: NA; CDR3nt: TGCGCCAGCAGCCAAGATGGGACAGGTAGAGGCAATCAGCCCCAGCATTTT; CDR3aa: CASSQDGTGRGNQPQHF
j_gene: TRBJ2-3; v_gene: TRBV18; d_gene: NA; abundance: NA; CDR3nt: TGTGCCAGCACAGGGCGAAGCACAGATACGCAGTATTTT; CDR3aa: CASTGRSTDTQYF
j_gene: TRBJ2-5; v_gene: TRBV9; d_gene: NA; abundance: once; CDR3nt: TGTGCCAGCAGCCCCCGCGGGGACCAAGAGACCCAGTACTTC; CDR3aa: CASSPRGDQETQYF
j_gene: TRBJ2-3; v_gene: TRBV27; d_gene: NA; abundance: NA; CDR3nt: TGTGCCAGCAGTCGCGGGACACATAGCACAGATACGCAGTATTTT; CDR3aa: CASSRGTHSTDTQYF
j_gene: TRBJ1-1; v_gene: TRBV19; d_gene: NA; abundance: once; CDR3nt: TGTGCCAGTAGTACAACGGTTGGCACTGAAGCTTTCTTT; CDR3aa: CASSTTVGTEAFF
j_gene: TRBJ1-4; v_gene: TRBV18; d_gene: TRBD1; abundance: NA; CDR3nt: TGTGCCAGCTCACCACTGGGACAGGGGAATGAAAAACTGTTTTTT; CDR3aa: CASSPLGQGNEKLFF
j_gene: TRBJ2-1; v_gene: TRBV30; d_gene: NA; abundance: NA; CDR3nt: TGTGCCTGGTCCCCTCCCACGACATACTTTGACAATGAGCAGTTCTTC; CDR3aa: CAWSPPTTYFDNEQFF
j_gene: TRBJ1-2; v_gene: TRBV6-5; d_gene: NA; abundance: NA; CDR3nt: TGTGCCAGCAGTGGGTTCAACTATGGCTACACCTTC; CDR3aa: CASSGFNYGYTF
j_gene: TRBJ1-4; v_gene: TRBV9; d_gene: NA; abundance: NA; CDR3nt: TGTGCCAGCAACGGGCAGGGAAGGGTGCCTAATGAAAAACTGTTTTTT; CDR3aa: CASNGQGRVPNEKLFF
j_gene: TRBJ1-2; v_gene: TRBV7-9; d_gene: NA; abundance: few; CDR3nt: TGTGCCAGCAGTTTGACAGATAACTATGGCTACACCTTC; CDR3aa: CASSLTDNYGYTF
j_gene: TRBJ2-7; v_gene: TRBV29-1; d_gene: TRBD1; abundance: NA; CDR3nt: TGCAGCGTTTGGGCCCAACAGGGGGCTATACACGAGCAGTACTTC; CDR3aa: CSVWAQQGAIHEQYF
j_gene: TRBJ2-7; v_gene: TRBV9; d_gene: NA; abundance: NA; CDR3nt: TGTGCCAGCAGCGCCGGTCCGGGGGGCTTCTACGAGCAGTACTTC; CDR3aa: CASSAGPGGFYEQYF
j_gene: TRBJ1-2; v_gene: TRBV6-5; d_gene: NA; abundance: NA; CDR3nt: TGTGCCAGCAGTTACTCGAATAGGGCCGAGAATGGCTACACCTTC; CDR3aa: CASSYSNRAENGYTF
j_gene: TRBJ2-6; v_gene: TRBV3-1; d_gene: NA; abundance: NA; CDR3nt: TGTGCCAGCAGCCAAGAAAGGATCTCCTACTCTGGGGCCAACGTCCTGACTTTC; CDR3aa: CASSQERISYSGANVLTF
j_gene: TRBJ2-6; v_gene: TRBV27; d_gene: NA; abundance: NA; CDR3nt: TGTGCCAGCAGTTTACGGGGGGCCAACGTCCTGACTTTC; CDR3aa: CASSLRGANVLTF
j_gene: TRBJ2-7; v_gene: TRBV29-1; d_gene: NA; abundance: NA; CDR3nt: TGCAGCGTTGAGTTGGGGGAGGCAGTTCACTCCTACGAGCAGTACTTC; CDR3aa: CSVELGEAVHSYEQYF
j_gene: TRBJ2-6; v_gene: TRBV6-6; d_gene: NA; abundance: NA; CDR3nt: TGTGCCAGCATTTTACAAGGGGGGGAAGGGGCCAACGTCCTGACTTTC; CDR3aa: CASILQGGEGANVLTF
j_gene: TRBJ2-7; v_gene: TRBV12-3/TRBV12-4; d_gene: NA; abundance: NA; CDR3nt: TGTGCCAGCCAACAGGTCCCCCACGAGCAGTACTTC; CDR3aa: CASQQVPHEQYF